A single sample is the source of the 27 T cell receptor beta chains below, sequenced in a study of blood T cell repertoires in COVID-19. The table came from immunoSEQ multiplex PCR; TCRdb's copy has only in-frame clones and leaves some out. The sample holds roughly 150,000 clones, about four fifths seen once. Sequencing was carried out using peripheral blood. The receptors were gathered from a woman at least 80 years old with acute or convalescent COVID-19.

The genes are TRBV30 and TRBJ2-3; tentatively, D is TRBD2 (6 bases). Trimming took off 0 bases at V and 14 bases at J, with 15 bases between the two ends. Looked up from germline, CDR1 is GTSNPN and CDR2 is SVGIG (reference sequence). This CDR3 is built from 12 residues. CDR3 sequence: CAWSVTAGGSYF. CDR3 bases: TGTGCCTGGAGTGTAACAGCGGGTGGGTCGTATTTT.

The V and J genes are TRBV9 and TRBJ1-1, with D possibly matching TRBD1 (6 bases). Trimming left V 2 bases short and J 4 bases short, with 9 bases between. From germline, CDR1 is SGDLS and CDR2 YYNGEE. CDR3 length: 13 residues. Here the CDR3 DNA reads TGTGCCAGCAGCGTTGGGGGCTCCACTGAAGCTTTCTTT. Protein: CASSVGGSTEAFF.

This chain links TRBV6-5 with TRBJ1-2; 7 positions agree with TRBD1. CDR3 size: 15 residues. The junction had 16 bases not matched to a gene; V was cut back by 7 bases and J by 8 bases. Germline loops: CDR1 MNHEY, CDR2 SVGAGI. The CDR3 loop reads CASTPSYDRAGGYTF. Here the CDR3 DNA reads TGTGCCAGCACCCCCAGTTATGACAGGGCGGGAGGCTACACCTTC.

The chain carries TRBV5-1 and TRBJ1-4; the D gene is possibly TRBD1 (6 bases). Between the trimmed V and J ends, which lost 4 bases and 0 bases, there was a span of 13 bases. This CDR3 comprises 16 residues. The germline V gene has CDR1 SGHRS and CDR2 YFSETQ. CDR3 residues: CASSNGQLATNEKLFF. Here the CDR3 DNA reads TGCGCCAGCAGCAACGGACAGCTTGCAACTAATGAAAAACTGTTTTTT.

This CDR3 is CASSLLAGGTPNHEQFF. DNA of the CDR3: TGTGCCAGCAGCTTATTAGCGGGGGGAACCCCGAACCATGAGCAGTTCTTC. This sequence joins TRBV7-2 and TRBJ2-1; TRBD2 matches at 10 bases. Germline trimming cut 2 bases from V and 8 bases from J; bases unmatched to any gene: 12. The germline V gene has CDR1 SGHTA and CDR2 FQGNSA. The CDR3 extends over 17 amino acids.

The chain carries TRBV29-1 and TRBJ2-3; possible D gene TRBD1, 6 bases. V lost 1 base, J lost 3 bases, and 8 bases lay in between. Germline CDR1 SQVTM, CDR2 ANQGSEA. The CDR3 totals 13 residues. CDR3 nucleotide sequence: TGCAGCGTTGAAGTAGGGGGTACAGATACGCAGTATTTT. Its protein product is CSVEVGGTDTQYF.

CDR3 sequence: CASRGDGDGYTF. The CDR3 region has the DNA TGTGCCAGCAGGGGCGACGGGGATGGCTACACCTTC. The chain is built from TRBV6-5 and TRBJ1-2; D unresolved. This CDR3 is built from 12 residues. Per the germline V gene, CDR1 is MNHEY and CDR2 is SVGAGI. Trimming stripped 6 bases from V and 6 bases from J, with 11 bases between.

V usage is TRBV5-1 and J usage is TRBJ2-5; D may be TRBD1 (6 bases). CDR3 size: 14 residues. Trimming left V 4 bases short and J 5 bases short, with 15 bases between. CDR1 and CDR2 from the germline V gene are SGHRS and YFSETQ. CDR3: CASSPGTFLETQYF. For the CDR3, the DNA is TGCGCCAGCAGCCCGGGGACATTCTTGGAGACCCAGTACTTC.

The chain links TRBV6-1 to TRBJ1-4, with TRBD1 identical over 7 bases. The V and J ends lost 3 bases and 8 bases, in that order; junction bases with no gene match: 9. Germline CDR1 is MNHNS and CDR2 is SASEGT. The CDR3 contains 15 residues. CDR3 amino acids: CASSDDRASGEKLFF. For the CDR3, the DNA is TGTGCCAGCAGTGACGACAGGGCCTCGGGGGAAAAACTGTTTTTT.

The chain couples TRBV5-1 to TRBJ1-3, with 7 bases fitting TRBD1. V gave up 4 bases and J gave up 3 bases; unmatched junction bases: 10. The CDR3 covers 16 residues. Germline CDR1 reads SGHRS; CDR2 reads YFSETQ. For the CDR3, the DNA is TGCGCCAGCAGCCCCACAACAACAGGGGTTGGAAACACCATATATTTT. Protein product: CASSPTTTGVGNTIYF.

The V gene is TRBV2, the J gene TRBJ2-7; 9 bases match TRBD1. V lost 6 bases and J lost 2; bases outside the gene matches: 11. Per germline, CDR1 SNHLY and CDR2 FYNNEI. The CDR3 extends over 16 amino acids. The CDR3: CASSGPGQGLPYEQYF. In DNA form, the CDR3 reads TGTGCCAGCAGCGGGCCGGGACAGGGTTTACCCTACGAGCAGTACTTC.

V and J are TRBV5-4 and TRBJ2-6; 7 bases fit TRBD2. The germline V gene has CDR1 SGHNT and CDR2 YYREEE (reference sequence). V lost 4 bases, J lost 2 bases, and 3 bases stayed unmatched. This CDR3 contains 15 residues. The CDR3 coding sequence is TGTGCCAGCAGCACGGGGGGAGCTGGGGCCAACGTCCTGACTTTC. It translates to CASSTGGAGANVLTF.

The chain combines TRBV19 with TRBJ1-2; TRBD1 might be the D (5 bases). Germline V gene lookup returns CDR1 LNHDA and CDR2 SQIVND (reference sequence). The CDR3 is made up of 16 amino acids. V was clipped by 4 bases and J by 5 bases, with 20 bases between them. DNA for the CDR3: TGTGCCAGTAGTAAGCCCCAGTCGGGGGAAGGGTATGGCTACACCTTC. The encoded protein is CASSKPQSGEGYGYTF.

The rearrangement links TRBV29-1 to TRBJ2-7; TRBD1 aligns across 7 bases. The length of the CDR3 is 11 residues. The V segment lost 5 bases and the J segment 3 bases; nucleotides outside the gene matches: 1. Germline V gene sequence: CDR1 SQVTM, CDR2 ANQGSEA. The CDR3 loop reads CSVYRGYEQYF. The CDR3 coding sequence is TGCAGCGTTTACAGGGGCTACGAGCAGTACTTC.

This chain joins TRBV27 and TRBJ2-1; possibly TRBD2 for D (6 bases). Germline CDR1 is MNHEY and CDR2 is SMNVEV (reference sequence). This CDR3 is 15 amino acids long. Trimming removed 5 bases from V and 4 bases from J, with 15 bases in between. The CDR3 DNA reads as TGTGCCAGCAGTCGGACTAACCCAACATACAATGAGCAGTTCTTC. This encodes CASSRTNPTYNEQFF.

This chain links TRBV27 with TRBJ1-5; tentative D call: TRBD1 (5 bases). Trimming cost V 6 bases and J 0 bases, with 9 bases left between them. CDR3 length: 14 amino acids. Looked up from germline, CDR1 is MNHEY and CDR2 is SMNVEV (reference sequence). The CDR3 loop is CASRRQNSNQPQHF. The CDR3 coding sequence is TGTGCCAGCAGAAGACAGAATAGCAATCAGCCCCAGCATTTT.

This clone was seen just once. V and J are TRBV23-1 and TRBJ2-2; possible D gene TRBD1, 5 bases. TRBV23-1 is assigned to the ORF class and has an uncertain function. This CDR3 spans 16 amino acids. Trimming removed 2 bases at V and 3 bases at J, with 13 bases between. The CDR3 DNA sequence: TGCGCCAGCAGTCAAGGATTTGCCAGGGACACCGGGGAGCTGTTTTTT. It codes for CASSQGFARDTGELFF.

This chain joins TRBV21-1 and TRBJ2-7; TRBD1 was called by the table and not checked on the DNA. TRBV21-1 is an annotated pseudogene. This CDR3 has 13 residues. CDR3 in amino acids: CASRGGAVHEQYF. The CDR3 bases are TGTGCCAGCAGAGGGGGCGCGGTACACGAGCAGTACTTC.

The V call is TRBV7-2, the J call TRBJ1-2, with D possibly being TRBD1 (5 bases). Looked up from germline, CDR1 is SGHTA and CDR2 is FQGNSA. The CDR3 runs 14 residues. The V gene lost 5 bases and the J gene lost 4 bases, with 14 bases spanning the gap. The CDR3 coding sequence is TGTGCCAGCAGCCCGAACTTTCAGGGCTATGGCTACACCTTC. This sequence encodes CASSPNFQGYGYTF.

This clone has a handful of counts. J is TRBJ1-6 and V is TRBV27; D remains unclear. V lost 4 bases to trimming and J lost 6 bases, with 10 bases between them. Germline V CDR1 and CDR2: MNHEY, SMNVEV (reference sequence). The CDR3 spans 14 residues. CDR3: CASSWRWGNSPLHF. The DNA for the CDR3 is TGTGCCAGCAGTTGGAGGTGGGGTAATTCACCCCTCCACTTT.

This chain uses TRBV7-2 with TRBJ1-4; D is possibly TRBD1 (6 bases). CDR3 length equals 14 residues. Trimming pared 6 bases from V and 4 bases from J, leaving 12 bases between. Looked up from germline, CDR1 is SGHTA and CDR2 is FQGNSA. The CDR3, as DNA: TGTGCCAGCAGAGCAGGGGTAGTTAATGAAAAACTGTTTTTT. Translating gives CASRAGVVNEKLFF.

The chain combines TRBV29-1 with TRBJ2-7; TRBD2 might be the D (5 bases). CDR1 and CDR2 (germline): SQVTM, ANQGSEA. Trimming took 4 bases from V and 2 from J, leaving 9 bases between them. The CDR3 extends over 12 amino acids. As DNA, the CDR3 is TGCAGCGTTGCCGGGGAACCCTACGAGCAGTACTTC. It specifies CSVAGEPYEQYF.

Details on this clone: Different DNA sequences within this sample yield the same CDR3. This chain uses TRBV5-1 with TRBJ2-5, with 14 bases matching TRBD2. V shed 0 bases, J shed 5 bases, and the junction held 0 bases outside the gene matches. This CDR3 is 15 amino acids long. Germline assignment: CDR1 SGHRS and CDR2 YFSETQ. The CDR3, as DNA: TGCGCCAGCAGCTTGGGACTAGCGGGAGGGGAGACCCAGTACTTC. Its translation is CASSLGLAGGETQYF.

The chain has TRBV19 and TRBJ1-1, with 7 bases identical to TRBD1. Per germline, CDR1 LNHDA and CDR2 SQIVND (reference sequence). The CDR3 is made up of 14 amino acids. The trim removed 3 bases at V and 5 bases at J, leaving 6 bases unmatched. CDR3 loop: CASSIVRGETEAFF. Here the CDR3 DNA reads TGTGCCAGTAGTATTGTCAGGGGGGAGACTGAAGCTTTCTTT.

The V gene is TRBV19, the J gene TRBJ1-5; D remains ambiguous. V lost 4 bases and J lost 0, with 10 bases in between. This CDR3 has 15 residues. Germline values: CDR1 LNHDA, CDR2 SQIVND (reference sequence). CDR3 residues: CASSKADYSNQPQHF. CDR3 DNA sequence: TGTGCCAGTAGTAAGGCGGATTATAGCAATCAGCCCCAGCATTTT.

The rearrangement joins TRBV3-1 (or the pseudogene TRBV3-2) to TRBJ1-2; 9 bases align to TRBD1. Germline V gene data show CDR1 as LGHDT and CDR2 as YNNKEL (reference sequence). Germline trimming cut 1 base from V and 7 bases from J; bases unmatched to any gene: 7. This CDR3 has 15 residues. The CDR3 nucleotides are TGTGCCAGCAGCCAAGGCGGGACAGGGACCTCTGGCTACACCTTC. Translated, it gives CASSQGGTGTSGYTF.

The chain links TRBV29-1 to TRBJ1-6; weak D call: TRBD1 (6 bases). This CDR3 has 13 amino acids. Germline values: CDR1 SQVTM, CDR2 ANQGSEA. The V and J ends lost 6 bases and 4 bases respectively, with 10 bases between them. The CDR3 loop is CSVRDNYNSPLHF. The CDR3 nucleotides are TGCAGCGTCCGGGACAATTATAATTCACCCCTCCACTTT. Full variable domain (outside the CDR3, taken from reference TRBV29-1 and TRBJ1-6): SAVISQKPSRDICQRGTSLTIQCQVDSQVTMMFWYRQQPGQSLTLIATANQGSEATYESGFVIDKFPISRPNLTFSTLTVSNMSPEDSSIYLCSVRDNYNSPLHFGNGTRLTVT.